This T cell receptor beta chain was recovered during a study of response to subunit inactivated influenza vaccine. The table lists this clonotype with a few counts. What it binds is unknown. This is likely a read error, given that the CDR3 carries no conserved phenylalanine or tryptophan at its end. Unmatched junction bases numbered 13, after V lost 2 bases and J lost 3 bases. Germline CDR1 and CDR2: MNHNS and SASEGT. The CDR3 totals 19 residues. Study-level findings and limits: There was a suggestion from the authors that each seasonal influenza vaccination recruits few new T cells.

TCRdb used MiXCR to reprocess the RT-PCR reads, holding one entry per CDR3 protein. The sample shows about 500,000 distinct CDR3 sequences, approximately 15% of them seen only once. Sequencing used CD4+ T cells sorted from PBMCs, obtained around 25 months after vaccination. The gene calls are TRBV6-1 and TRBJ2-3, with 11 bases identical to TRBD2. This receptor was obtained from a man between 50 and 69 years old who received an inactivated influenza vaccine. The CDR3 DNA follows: TGTGCCAGCAGTGAATGGCCCTCAAGGGGACTAGCGGAGACAGATACGCAGTATCTT. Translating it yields CASSEWPSRGLAETDTQYL.